The 30 T cell receptor beta chains below come from one sample, sequenced in a study of control samples from healthy donors and cancer patients (dated by TCRdb to about 2020). The receptor library was made with the immunoSEQ multiplex PCR assay. Drawn from immuneACCESS, this table holds only the in-frame rearrangements with V and J called that TCRdb kept. Clones are partly lost; checked studies trace under half to an unresolved V gene and leave the rest unexplained. This sample has 150,000 to 200,000 clones in its table, and roughly 94% of those were observed once. About 1.5% of the sample rests with the top ten. Sequencing used blood. These receptors were collected from a woman under 30 in good health.

This chain connects TRBV4-1 to TRBJ2-7; the match to TRBD1 covers 8 bases. The CDR3 runs to 16 residues. The germline V gene has CDR1 MGHRA and CDR2 YSYEKL. Trimming cost V 0 bases and J 7 bases; bases outside gene matches: 11. The CDR3 DNA sequence: TGCGCCAGCAGCCAAGACGAAGGGACAGGCTTTGGAGAGCAGTACTTC. This codes for CASSQDEGTGFGEQYF.

This chain uses TRBV28 with TRBJ1-2; D gene uncertain. The CDR3 has 12 amino acids. CDR1 is MDHEN, CDR2 SYDVKM, per germline. Trimming removed 2 bases at V and 8 bases at J, with 9 bases between. CDR3 nucleotides: TGTGCCAGCAGTTTAGTCGAGCGGGGCTACACCTTC. Its translation: CASSLVERGYTF.

The gene calls are TRBV12-3 or TRBV12-4 and TRBJ1-5; D is ambiguous. V was pared by 1 base and J by 7 bases, with 5 bases between. The CDR3 sequence is 12 residues long. CDR3 loop: CASSLEDQPQHF. The CDR3 DNA is TGTGCCAGCAGTTTAGAGGACCAGCCCCAGCATTTT.

The chain has TRBV10-3 and TRBJ1-2; D perhaps matches TRBD1 (6 bases). V was cut by 2 bases and J by 0 bases, with 16 bases left in between. The CDR3 has 17 amino acids. Germline CDR1 ENHRY, CDR2 SYGVKD. The DNA of the CDR3 is TGTGCCATCAGTGAGGAGGCGGCAGGGGCAGCTAACTATGGCTACACCTTC. Residues: CAISEEAAGAANYGYTF.

V is TRBV5-1 and J is TRBJ2-4; the D is unclear. This CDR3 spans 11 amino acids. Germline values: CDR1 SGHRS, CDR2 YFSETQ. The V end lost 0 bases, the J end lost 11 bases, and 6 bases lay between the germline ends. The CDR3 region has the DNA TGCGCCAGCAGCTTGGAGCAGGTTCAGTACTTC. Protein product: CASSLEQVQYF.

This clone was recorded once. The gene calls are TRBV5-4 and TRBJ1-1, with 11 positions matching TRBD1. The trim removed 4 bases at V and 12 bases at J, leaving 11 bases unmatched. Germline assignment: CDR1 SGHNT and CDR2 YYREEE (reference sequence). The CDR3 is made up of 14 amino acids. This CDR3 reads CASSVPPGQGGTFF. The CDR3 coding sequence is TGTGCCAGCAGCGTGCCTCCGGGACAGGGGGGAACTTTCTTT. Full variable domain (missing parts from reference TRBV5-4 and TRBJ1-1): ETGVTQSPTHLIKTRGQQVTLRCSSQSGHNTVSWYQQALGQGPQFIFQYYREEENGRGNFPPRFSGLQFPNYSSELNVNALELDDSALYLCASSVPPGQGGTFFGQGTRLTVV.

V usage is TRBV19 and J usage is TRBJ1-5; D not resolved. Germline loops: CDR1 LNHDA, CDR2 SQIVND (reference sequence). The ends were cut back, 11 bases at V and 0 bases at J, with 17 bases in the middle. The CDR3 extends over 15 amino acids. The CDR3 DNA sequence: TGTGCCTCTACTGGAGCAGGTCATAGCAATCAGCCCCAGCATTTT. As protein: CASTGAGHSNQPQHF.

The chain links TRBV12-3 or TRBV12-4 to TRBJ1-1; TRBD1 is a possible D gene (5 bases). CDR3 length: 13 residues. V lost 7 bases to trimming and J lost 2 bases, with 11 bases between them. Here the CDR3 DNA reads TGTGCCAGCACCCCGAGGGGCAACACTGAAGCTTTCTTT. Its translation: CASTPRGNTEAFF.

V is TRBV7-2 and J is TRBJ1-3; D unresolved. Per the germline V gene, CDR1 is SGHTA and CDR2 is FQGNSA. The CDR3 has 14 residues. V shed 6 bases and J shed 2 bases, with 11 bases lying between them. The CDR3: CASSGGLAGNTIYF. The CDR3 DNA follows: TGTGCCAGCAGTGGTGGGTTGGCTGGAAACACCATATATTTT.

The chain recombines TRBV7-8 with TRBJ1-6, with 11 bases identical to TRBD1. Germline V lookup: CDR1 SGHVS, CDR2 FQNEAQ. V dropped 1 base and J dropped 12; count of bases not matched to a gene: 5. The CDR3 loop spans 15 amino acids. CDR3 sequence: CASSLGTGGLGPLHF. In nucleotides, the CDR3 is TGTGCCAGCAGCTTAGGGACAGGGGGCCTCGGACCCCTCCACTTT.

The gene calls are TRBV28 and TRBJ1-3, with D possibly matching TRBD1 (5 bases). Germline V gene lookup returns CDR1 MDHEN and CDR2 SYDVKM. There are 15 residues in the CDR3. V was shortened by 5 bases and J by 2 bases, with 13 bases between the two germline ends. The CDR3 sequence is CASSPSWGAGNTIYF. CDR3 coding DNA: TGTGCCAGCAGTCCCTCTTGGGGGGCTGGAAACACCATATATTTT.

V and J are TRBV7-2 and TRBJ2-4, with a tentative D call TRBD2 (7 bases). Germline-derived CDR1 and CDR2 are SGHTA and FQGNSA. The V gene lost 5 bases and the J gene lost 4 bases, with 24 bases spanning the gap. The CDR3 is 18 amino acids. As DNA, the CDR3 is TGTGCCAGCAGCCCCGGGCGGGGGCGCGGTGCTTTAAAAAACATTCAGTACTTC. It is translated as CASSPGRGRGALKNIQYF. Variable domain in full (rest from reference TRBV7-2 and TRBJ2-4): GAGVSQSPSNKVTEKGKDVELRCDPISGHTALYWYRQSLGQGLEFLIYFQGNSAPDKSGLPSDRFSAERTGGSVSTLTIQRTQQEDSAVYLCASSPGRGRGALKNIQYFGAGTRLSVL.

This clone was recorded many times. The rearrangement joins TRBV27 to TRBJ1-6; no clear D. This CDR3 spans 18 amino acids. V dropped 2 bases and J dropped 4 bases, with 18 bases sitting between them. Germline V lookup: CDR1 MNHEY, CDR2 SMNVEV (reference sequence). This chain's CDR3 is CASSLGPGDTVYNSPLHF. For the CDR3, the DNA is TGTGCCAGCAGTTTAGGTCCCGGGGATACGGTTTATAATTCACCCCTCCACTTT.

This clone came up once. This chain uses TRBV12-3 or TRBV12-4 with TRBJ1-5; D remains unclear. This CDR3 is built from 13 residues. V lost 6 bases and J lost 2, with 8 bases in between. The CDR3 nucleotides read TGTGCCAGCAGGGCTATGGGCAATCAGCCCCAGCATTTT. This codes for CASRAMGNQPQHF.

The chain uses TRBV5-1 and TRBJ2-5; 9 nucleotides match TRBD1. The ends lost 3 bases at V and 4 bases at J; junction bases unmatched: 7. This CDR3 is 15 amino acids long. Germline lookup yields CDR1 SGHRS and CDR2 YFSETQ. CDR3 protein: CASSSDRGHRETQYF. CDR3 coding DNA: TGCGCCAGCAGCTCGGACAGGGGCCATCGAGAGACCCAGTACTTC.

V usage is TRBV5-8 and J usage is TRBJ1-5; 12 bases map to TRBD1. The CDR3 is 15 amino acids. V shed 5 bases, J shed 5 bases, and the junction held 5 bases outside the gene matches. Germline V gene sequence: CDR1 SGHTS, CDR2 YDEGEE. DNA for the CDR3: TGTGCCAGCAGTTCCGGGACAGGGGGCGATCAGCCCCAGCATTTT. The encoded protein is CASSSGTGGDQPQHF.

The chain couples TRBV19 to TRBJ1-2; D gene unclear. Between the trimmed V and J ends, which lost 4 bases and 4 bases, there was a span of 13 bases. The germline V gene encodes CDR1 LNHDA and CDR2 SQIVND (reference sequence). The CDR3 contains 14 residues. Written as DNA, the CDR3 is TGTGCCAGTAGTAACAGCCCGACTAGCTATGGCTACACCTTC. Amino acids: CASSNSPTSYGYTF.

The chain has TRBV5-6 and TRBJ2-7; no reliable D call. V shed 4 bases and J shed 2 bases, with 10 bases lying between them. CDR3 length equals 13 residues. CDR1 and CDR2 from the germline V gene are SGHDT and YYEEEE. This CDR3 is CASSPGRTYEQYF. Here the CDR3 DNA reads TGTGCCAGCAGCCCCGGTCGGACCTACGAGCAGTACTTC.

The CDR3 DNA reads as TGTGCCAGCAGCACTACTACAGGGGATGGCTACACCTTC. It codes for CASSTTTGDGYTF. This chain connects TRBV7-9 to TRBJ1-2, with 7 bases aligning to TRBD1. Germline values: CDR1 SEHNR, CDR2 FQNEAQ (reference sequence). The CDR3 runs to 13 residues. After removal of 5 bases from V and 6 bases from J, the junction contained 6 bases not matched to a gene.

For this clone: One end of the junction fails to match germline, which may point to a read error. The chain uses TRBV15 and TRBJ2-5; D ambiguous. The CDR3 contains 13 residues. Germline CDR1 and CDR2: LNHNV and YYDKDF (reference sequence). Here the CDR3 DNA reads TGTGCCACCAGCATATCCCCAAGAGAGCCCCAGTACTTC. It specifies CATSISPREPQYF.

The genes are TRBV6-2 or TRBV6-3 and TRBJ2-2, with a tentative D call TRBD1 (5 bases). Germline loops: CDR1 MNHEY, CDR2 SVGEGT. Trimming removed 4 bases from V and 1 base from J, with 7 bases in between. The CDR3 consists of 14 residues. The CDR3 nucleotides read TGTGCCAGCAGTTCCGGACAGAACACCGGGGAGCTGTTTTTT. Its protein product is CASSSGQNTGELFF.

The rearrangement joins TRBV13 to TRBJ1-3; no clear D gene. Germline assignment: CDR1 PRHDT and CDR2 FYEKMQ (reference sequence). The CDR3 is made up of 16 amino acids. The V end was cut by 0 bases, the J end by 0 bases, with 9 bases between. The CDR3, as DNA: TGTGCCAGCAGCTTAGGCGCTGGTATCTCTGGAAACACCATATATTTT. Encoded protein: CASSLGAGISGNTIYF. The entire variable domain, with the rest obtained from reference TRBV13 and TRBJ1-3, is as follows: AAGVIQSPRHLIKEKRETATLKCYPIPRHDTVYWYQQGPGQDPQFLISFYEKMQSDKGSIPDRFSAQQFSDYHSELNMSSLELGDSALYFCASSLGAGISGNTIYFGEGSWLTVV.

The chain combines TRBV5-5 with TRBJ2-3; D might be TRBD1 or TRBD2, each matching 5 bases. The CDR3 covers 14 residues. CDR1 SGHKS and CDR2 YYEKEE come from the germline V gene (reference sequence). Trimming cost V 3 bases and J 1 base, with 9 bases left between them. Written as DNA, the CDR3 is TGTGCCAGCAGCTGGGACCACCGCACAGATACGCAGTATTTT. Translation: CASSWDHRTDTQYF.

The chain is built from TRBV5-1 and TRBJ2-5; D not resolved. CDR3 size: 12 residues. Between the trimmed V and J ends, which lost 3 bases and 5 bases, there was a span of 8 bases. The germline V gene encodes CDR1 SGHRS and CDR2 YFSETQ. In nucleotides, the CDR3 is TGCGCCAGCAGCTCGTCCCGGGAGACCCAGTACTTC. This translates into CASSSSRETQYF.

The genes are TRBV19 and TRBJ1-2; no firm D call. Germline V gives CDR1 LNHDA, CDR2 SQIVND (reference sequence). Between the trimmed V and J ends, which lost 8 bases and 6 bases, there was a span of 13 bases. This CDR3 contains 12 residues. The CDR3 loop reads CASSYWGDGYTF. CDR3 nucleotides: TGTGCCAGTTCATACTGGGGAGATGGCTACACCTTC.

For this clone: Other DNA variants within this sample encode the same CDR3. The CDR3 here is CASSLGQGKETQYF. In DNA form, the CDR3 reads TGCGCCAGCAGCTTGGGACAGGGTAAAGAGACCCAGTACTTC. This rearrangement joins TRBV5-1 to TRBJ2-5, with 7 bases aligning to TRBD1. Germline V gene sequence: CDR1 SGHRS, CDR2 YFSETQ. This CDR3 has 14 residues. Germline trimming cut 0 bases from V and 3 bases from J; bases unmatched to any gene: 2. The full variable domain, rest sourced from reference TRBV5-1 and TRBJ2-5, is KAGVTQTPRYLIKTRGQQVTLSCSPISGHRSVSWYQQTPGQGLQFLFEYFSETQRNKGNFPGRFSGRQFSNSRSEMNVSTLELGDSALYLCASSLGQGKETQYFGPGTRLLVL.

This clone was detected once. The gene calls are TRBV6-5 and TRBJ1-6; D unresolved. The CDR3 has 14 residues. Germline CDR1 MNHEY, CDR2 SVGAGI. Deletions cut 5 bases from V and 6 bases from J, with 11 bases between. CDR3 in DNA: TGTGCCAGCAGTCGGGGTCTTTTTAATTCACCCCTCCACTTT. It is translated as CASSRGLFNSPLHF.

This clone showed up just once. A read error may account for a junction end that differs from germline. The chain links TRBV7-7 to TRBJ1-4; D might be TRBD1 (6 bases). The CDR3 loop spans 17 amino acids. Germline V CDR1 and CDR2: SSHAT, FNYEAQ (reference sequence). The CDR3 is CASSLCDPGQPNEKLFF. As DNA, the CDR3 is TGTGCTAGCAGCTTATGCGACCCAGGACAGCCAAATGAAAAACTGTTTTTT.

The rearrangement joins TRBV12-5 to TRBJ1-2; D call uncertain. V was clipped by 6 bases and J by 5 bases, with 7 bases between them. This CDR3 region has 11 residues. The germline CDR1 and CDR2 sequences are LGHNT and FRNRAP. In DNA, the CDR3 is TGTGCTAGTGGAACAGAGTATGGCTACACCTTC. This gives the protein CASGTEYGYTF.

This clone was found once. The J gene is TRBJ2-7, the V gene TRBV28, with a tentative D call TRBD1 (6 bases). There are 13 residues in the CDR3. Germline loops: CDR1 MDHEN, CDR2 SYDVKM. V dropped 5 bases and J dropped 12 bases, with 20 bases sitting between them. The chain's CDR3 is CASSRDWDTLAYF. CDR3 nucleotide sequence: TGTGCCAGCAGTCGAGATTGGGACACCTTGGCGTACTTC.